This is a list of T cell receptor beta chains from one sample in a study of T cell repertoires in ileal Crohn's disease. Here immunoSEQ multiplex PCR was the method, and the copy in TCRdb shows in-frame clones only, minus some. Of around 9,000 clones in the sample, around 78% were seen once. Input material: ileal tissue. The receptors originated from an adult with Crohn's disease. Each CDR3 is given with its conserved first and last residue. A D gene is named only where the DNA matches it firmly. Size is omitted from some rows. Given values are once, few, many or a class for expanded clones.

CASSFETSGLQETQYF,TGTGCCAGCAGCTTCGAAACTAGCGGTTTACAAGAGACCCAGTACTTC,TRBJ2-5,.,TRBD2,TRBV7-2
CSVPTSGSSYEQYF,TGCAGCGTTCCGACTAGCGGGAGCTCCTACGAGCAGTACTTC,TRBJ2-7,.,TRBD2,TRBV29-1
CASSITGEREQPQHF,TGTGCCAGTAGTATAACGGGGGAGAGGGAGCAGCCCCAGCATTTT,TRBJ1-5,.,.,TRBV19
CASSVEGEGRGTGNTIYF,TGTGCCAGCAGCGTAGAAGGGGAGGGCAGAGGAACTGGAAACACCATATATTTT,TRBJ1-3,.,.,TRBV9
CASSARDFQETQYF,TGTGCCAGCAGCGCCCGGGACTTCCAAGAGACCCAGTACTTC,TRBJ2-5,.,.,TRBV5-6
CASSPSGGGGGYTF,TGTGCCAGCAGCCCTTCCGGTGGGGGAGGCGGCTACACCTTC,TRBJ1-2,.,.,TRBV9
CASKGQAGSGANVLTF,TGTGCCAGCAAGGGACAGGCCGGCTCTGGGGCCAACGTCCTGACTTTC,TRBJ2-6,.,TRBD1,TRBV2
CASSVGVDTGELFF,TGTGCCAGCAGCGTAGGAGTGGACACCGGGGAGCTGTTTTTT,TRBJ2-2,.,.,TRBV9
CAWSVGRVGYEQYF,TGTGCCTGGAGTGTTGGGCGGGTCGGCTACGAGCAGTACTTC,TRBJ2-7,.,.,TRBV30
CASSSRTSFQETQYF,TGTGCCAGCAGTTCCCGGACTAGTTTCCAAGAGACCCAGTACTTC,TRBJ2-5,.,TRBD2,TRBV6-6
CASSKALTGGNGYTF,TGTGCCAGCAGCAAAGCCCTCACAGGGGGGAATGGCTACACCTTC,TRBJ1-2,.,.,TRBV21-1
CASSHRQAYEQYF,TGTGCCAGCAGTCACCGACAGGCCTACGAGCAGTACTTC,TRBJ2-7,.,.,TRBV6-6
CASSLDGQGAGELFF,TGCGCCAGCAGCTTGGACGGGCAGGGGGCCGGGGAGCTGTTTTTT,TRBJ2-2,once,TRBD1,TRBV5-1
CASSLSGTTNYGYTF,TGCGCCAGCAGCTTGTCCGGGACAACCAACTATGGCTACACCTTC,TRBJ1-2,.,.,TRBV5-1
CASSLRLTPKTQYF,TGTGCCAGCAGCTTAAGACTCACCCCGAAGACCCAGTACTTC,TRBJ2-5,.,.,TRBV7-2
CASSQDALVADTQYF,TGTGCCAGCAGCCAAGATGCGCTAGTCGCAGATACGCAGTATTTT,TRBJ2-3,few,.,TRBV14